This TCR beta chain was sequenced during a study of T cell responses to AZD1222 COVID-19 vaccine. Study results and caveats: There were vaccine-associated CD4 TCRs across spike, dominant at 160-218 and 743-854. Repertoires were collected only later (after the peak T cell response had occurred).

On this clone: The antigen is not known.

V lost 2 bases and J lost 0; bases outside the gene matches: 3. CDR3 length equals 16 residues. Germline V gene sequence: CDR1 KGHSH, CDR2 LQKENI. Assay used: immunoSEQ multiplex PCR; TCRdb lists only in-frame clones, some missing. The sample holds 70,000 to 95,000 clones, about 86% seen once. The sample here was peripheral blood, taken 28 days after the second AZD1222 dose. The chain carries TRBV18 and TRBJ2-3, with 9 bases identical to TRBD2. This TCR was sampled from an adult who received the AZD1222 COVID-19 vaccine. The CDR3 sequence: CASSPTSGLSTDTQYF. The CDR3 DNA reads TGTGCCAGCTCACCAACTAGCGGGCTAAGCACAGATACGCAGTATTTT.